The entry below gives a single T cell receptor (beta chain) sequence along with its context. The data belong to a study of blood T cell repertoires in COVID-19. At the level of the study: Collection of acute and convalescent COVID-19 samples took place in the United States, Italy and Spain. The cDNA or gDNA used as material had been derived from T cells, B-cell-depleted T cells, or PBMCs.

Trimming left V 3 bases short and J 0 bases short, with 12 bases between. Germline V gives CDR1 SGHRS, CDR2 YFSETQ. This CDR3 has 16 residues. Original analysis: Counts of nucleated cells, estimated from reference gene primer amplification, were obtained. The method was immunoSEQ multiplex PCR; TCRdb's version includes in-frame clones alone and lacks a portion of them. V and J calls plus clone size are reproduced from that table; the DNA served to infer D and trimming. The repertoire holds approximately 220,000 clones, with roughly four fifths as singletons. Sequencing was performed on peripheral blood. The source is a woman in her 70s with acute or convalescent COVID-19. J is TRBJ2-2 and V is TRBV5-1; D is perhaps TRBD1 (6 bases). CDR3 nucleotide sequence: TGCGCCAGCAGCTCTACAGGGTGGGCGAACACCGGGGAGCTGTTTTTT. It encodes CASSSTGWANTGELFF.